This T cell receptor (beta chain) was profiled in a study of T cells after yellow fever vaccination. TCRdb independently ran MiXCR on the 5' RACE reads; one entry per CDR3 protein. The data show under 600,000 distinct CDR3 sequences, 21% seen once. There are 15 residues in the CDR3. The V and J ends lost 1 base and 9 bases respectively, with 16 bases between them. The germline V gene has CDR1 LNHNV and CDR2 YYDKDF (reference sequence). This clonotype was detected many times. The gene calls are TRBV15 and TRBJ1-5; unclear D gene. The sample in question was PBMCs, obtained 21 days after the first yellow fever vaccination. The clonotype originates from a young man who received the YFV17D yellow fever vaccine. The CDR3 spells CATSRGVMEDRPQHF. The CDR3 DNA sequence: TGTGCCACCAGCAGAGGTGTCATGGAGGATAGGCCCCAGCATTTT. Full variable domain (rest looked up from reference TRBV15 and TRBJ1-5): DAMVIQNPRYQVTQFGKPVTLSCSQTLNHNVMYWYQQKSSQAPKLLFHYYDKDFNNEADTPDNFQSRRPNTSFCFLDIRSPGLGDTAMYLCATSRGVMEDRPQHFGDGTRLSIL.